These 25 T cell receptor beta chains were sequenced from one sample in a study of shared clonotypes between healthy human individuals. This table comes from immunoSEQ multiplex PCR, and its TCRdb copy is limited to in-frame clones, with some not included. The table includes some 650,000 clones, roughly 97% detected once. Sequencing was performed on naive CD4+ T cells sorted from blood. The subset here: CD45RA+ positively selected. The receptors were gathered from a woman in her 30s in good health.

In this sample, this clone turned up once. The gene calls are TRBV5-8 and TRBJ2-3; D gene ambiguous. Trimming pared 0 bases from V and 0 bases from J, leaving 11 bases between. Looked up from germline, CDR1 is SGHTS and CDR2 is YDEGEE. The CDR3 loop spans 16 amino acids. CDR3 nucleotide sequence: TGTGCCAGCAGCTTGGAGTTTAGCAGAAGCACAGATACGCAGTATTTT. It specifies CASSLEFSRSTDTQYF.

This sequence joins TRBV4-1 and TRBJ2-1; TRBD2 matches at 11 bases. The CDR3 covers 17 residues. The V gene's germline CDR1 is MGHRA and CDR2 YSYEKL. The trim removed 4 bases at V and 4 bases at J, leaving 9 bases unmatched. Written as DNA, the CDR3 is TGCGCCAGCAGCCGCCCATACGGGACTAGCGGATACAATGAGCAGTTCTTC. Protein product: CASSRPYGTSGYNEQFF.

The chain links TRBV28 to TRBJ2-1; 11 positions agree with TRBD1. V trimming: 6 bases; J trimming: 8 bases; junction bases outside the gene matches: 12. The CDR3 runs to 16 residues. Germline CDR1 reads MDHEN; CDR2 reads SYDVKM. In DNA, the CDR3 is TGTGCCAGCAGCCAGGGACAGGGGGATGCTCGGGATGAGCAGTTCTTC. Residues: CASSQGQGDARDEQFF.

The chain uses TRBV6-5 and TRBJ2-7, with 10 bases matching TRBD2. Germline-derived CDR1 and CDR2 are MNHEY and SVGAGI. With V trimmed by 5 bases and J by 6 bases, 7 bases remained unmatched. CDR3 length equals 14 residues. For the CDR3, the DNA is TGTGCCAGCAGTCCTAGCGGGAGATTGGGCGAGCAGTACTTC. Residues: CASSPSGRLGEQYF.

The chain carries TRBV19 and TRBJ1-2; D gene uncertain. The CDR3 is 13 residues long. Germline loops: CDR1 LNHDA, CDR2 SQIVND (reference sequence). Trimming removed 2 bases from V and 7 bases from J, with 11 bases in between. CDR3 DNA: TGTGCCAGTAGTATATCCGGGGTTCGTGGCTACACCTTC. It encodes CASSISGVRGYTF. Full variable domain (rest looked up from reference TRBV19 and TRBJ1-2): DGGITQSPKYLFRKEGQNVTLSCEQNLNHDAMYWYRQDPGQGLRLIYYSQIVNDFQKGDIAEGYSVSREKKESFPLTVTSAQKNPTAFYLCASSISGVRGYTFGSGTRLTVV.

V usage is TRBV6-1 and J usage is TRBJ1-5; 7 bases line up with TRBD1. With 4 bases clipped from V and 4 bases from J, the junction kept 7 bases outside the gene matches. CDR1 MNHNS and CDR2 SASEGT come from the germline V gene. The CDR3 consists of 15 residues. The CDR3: CASSGWTGHNQPQHF. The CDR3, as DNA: TGTGCCAGCAGTGGTTGGACAGGACATAATCAGCCCCAGCATTTT.

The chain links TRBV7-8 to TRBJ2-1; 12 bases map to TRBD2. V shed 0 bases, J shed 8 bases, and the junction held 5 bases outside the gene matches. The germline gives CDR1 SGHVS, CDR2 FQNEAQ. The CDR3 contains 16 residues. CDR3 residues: CASSLAASGRGDEQFF. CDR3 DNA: TGTGCCAGCAGCTTAGCGGCTAGCGGGAGGGGCGATGAGCAGTTCTTC.

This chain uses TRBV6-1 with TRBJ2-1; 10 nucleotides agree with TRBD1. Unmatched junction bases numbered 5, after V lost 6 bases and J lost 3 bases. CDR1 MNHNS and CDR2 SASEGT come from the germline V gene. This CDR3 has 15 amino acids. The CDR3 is CASRTGQGDYNEQFF. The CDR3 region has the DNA TGTGCCAGCAGAACCGGACAGGGGGACTACAATGAGCAGTTCTTC.

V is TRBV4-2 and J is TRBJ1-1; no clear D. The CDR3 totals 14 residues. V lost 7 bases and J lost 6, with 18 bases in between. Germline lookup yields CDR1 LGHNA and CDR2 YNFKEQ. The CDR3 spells CASTLGRAAPEAFF. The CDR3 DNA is TGTGCCAGCACCCTGGGCCGGGCGGCACCTGAAGCTTTCTTT.

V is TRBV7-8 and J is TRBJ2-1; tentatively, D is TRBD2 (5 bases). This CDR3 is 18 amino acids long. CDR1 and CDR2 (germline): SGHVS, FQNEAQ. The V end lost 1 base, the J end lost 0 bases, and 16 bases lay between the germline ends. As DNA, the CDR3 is TGTGCCAGCAGCTTAGTTGGGCGAGCGGCCAGCTCCTACAATGAGCAGTTCTTC. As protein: CASSLVGRAASSYNEQFF.

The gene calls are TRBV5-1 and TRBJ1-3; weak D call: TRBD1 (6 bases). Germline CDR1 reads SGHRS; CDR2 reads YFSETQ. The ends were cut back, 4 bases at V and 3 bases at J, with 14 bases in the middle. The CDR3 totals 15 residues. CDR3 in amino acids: CASSPSTGNGNTIYF. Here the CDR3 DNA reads TGCGCCAGCAGCCCATCCACAGGGAATGGAAACACCATATATTTT.

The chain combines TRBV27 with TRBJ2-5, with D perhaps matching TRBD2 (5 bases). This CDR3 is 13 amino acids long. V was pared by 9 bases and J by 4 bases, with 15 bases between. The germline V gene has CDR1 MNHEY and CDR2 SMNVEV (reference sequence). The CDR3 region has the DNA TGTGCCAGACCACCACTAGTTGGAGAGACCCAGTACTTC. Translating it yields CARPPLVGETQYF.

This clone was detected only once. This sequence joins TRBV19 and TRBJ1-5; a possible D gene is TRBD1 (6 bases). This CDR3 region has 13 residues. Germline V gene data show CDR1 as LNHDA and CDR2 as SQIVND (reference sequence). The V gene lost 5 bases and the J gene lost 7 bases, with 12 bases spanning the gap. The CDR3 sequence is CASSEQGGQPQHF. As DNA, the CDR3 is TGTGCCAGTAGTGAACAGGGAGGCCAGCCCCAGCATTTT.

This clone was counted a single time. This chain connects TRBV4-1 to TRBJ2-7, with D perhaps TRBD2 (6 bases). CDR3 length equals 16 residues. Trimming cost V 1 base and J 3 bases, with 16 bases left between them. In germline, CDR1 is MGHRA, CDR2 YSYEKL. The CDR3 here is CASSQGPGADHYEQYF. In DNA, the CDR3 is TGCGCCAGCAGCCAAGGGCCGGGAGCGGACCACTACGAGCAGTACTTC.

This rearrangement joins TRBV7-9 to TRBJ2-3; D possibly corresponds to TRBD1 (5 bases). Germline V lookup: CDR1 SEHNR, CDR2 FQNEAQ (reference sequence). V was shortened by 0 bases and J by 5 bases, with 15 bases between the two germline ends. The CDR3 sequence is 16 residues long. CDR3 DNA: TGTGCCAGCAGCTTAGCGATGGCAGGGATTCGAGATACGCAGTATTTT. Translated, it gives CASSLAMAGIRDTQYF. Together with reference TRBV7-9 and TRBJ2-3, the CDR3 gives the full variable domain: DTGVSQNPRHKITKRGQNVTFRCDPISEHNRLYWYRQTLGQGPEFLTYFQNEAQLEKSRLLSDRFSAERPKGSFSTLEIQRTEQGDSAMYLCASSLAMAGIRDTQYFGPGTRLTVL.

The CDR3 nucleotides are TGTGCCAGCAGCTTTAGCCCGGTAAACGAGCAGTACTTC. As protein: CASSFSPVNEQYF. The chain employs TRBV11-2 and TRBJ2-7; D remains ambiguous. CDR3 length: 13 residues. Germline V CDR1 and CDR2: SGHAT, FQNNGV. V lost 3 bases and J 5 bases, leaving 11 bases between the germline ends.

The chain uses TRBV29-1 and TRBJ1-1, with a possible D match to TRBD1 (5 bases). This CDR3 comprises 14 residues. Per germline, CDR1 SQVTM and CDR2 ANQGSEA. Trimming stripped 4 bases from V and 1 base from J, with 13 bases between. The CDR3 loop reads CSVGIQARNTEAFF. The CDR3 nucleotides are TGCAGCGTTGGGATACAGGCCCGGAACACTGAAGCTTTCTTT.

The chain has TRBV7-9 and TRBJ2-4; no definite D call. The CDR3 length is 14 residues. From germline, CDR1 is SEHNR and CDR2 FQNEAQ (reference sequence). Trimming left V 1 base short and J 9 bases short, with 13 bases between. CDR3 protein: CASSLVGVESIQYF. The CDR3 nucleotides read TGTGCCAGCAGCTTAGTGGGTGTCGAAAGCATTCAGTACTTC.

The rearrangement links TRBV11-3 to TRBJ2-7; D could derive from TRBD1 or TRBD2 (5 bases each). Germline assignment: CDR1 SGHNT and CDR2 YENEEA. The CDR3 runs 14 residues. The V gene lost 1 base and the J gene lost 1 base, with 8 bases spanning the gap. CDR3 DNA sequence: TGTGCCAGCAGCTTAGGGGGGAAGTCCTACGAGCAGTACTTC. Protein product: CASSLGGKSYEQYF.

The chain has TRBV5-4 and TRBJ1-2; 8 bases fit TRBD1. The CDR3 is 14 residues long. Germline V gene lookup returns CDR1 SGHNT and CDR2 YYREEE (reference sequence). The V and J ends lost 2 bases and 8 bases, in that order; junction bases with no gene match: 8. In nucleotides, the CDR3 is TGTGCCAGCAGCTTCGAGACAGGGGCCGGCGGCTACACCTTC. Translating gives CASSFETGAGGYTF. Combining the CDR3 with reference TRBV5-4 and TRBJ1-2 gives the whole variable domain ETGVTQSPTHLIKTRGQQVTLRCSSQSGHNTVSWYQQALGQGPQFIFQYYREEENGRGNFPPRFSGLQFPNYSSELNVNALELDDSALYLCASSFETGAGGYTFGSGTRLTVV.

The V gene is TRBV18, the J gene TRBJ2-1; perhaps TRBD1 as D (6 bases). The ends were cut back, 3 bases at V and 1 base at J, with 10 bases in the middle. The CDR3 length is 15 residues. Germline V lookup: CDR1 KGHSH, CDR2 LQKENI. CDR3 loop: CASSPRTESYNEQFF. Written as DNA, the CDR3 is TGTGCCAGCTCACCGCGGACAGAGTCCTACAATGAGCAGTTCTTC.

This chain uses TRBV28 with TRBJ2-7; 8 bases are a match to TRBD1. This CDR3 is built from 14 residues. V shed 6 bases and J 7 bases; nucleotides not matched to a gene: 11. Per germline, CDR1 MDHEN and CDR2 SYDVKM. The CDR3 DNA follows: TGTGCCAGCAGACAAGGGGACAGGTCCGGGGAGCAGTACTTC. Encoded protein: CASRQGDRSGEQYF.

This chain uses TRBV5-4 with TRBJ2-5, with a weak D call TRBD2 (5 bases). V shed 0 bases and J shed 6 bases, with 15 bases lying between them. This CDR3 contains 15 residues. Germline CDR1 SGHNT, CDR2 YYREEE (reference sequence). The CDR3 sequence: CASSLAGLYGKTQYF. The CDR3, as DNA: TGTGCCAGCAGCTTGGCAGGACTCTACGGAAAGACCCAGTACTTC.

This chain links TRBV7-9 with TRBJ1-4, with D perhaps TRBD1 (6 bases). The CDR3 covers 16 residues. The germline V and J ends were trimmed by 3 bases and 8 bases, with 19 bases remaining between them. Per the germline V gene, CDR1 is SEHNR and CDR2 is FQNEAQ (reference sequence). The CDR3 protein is CASSLMVFGGKEKLFF. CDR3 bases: TGTGCCAGCAGCTTGATGGTCTTTGGGGGCAAGGAAAAACTGTTTTTT.

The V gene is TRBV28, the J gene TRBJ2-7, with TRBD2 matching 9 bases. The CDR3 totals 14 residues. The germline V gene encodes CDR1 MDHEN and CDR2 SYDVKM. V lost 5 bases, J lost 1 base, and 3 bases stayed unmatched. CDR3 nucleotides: TGTGCCAGCAGTAGGACTAGCGCATCCTACGAGCAGTACTTC. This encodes CASSRTSASYEQYF.